A selection of T cell receptor beta chains follows, all from one sample in a study of CD8 T cells in ankylosing spondylitis. From the 5' RACE reads, TCRdb called clonotypes with MiXCR, one entry per CDR3 protein. Among roughly 350,000 distinct CDR3 sequences, roughly 8% were seen once, and the ten largest hold approximately 14%. Sequenced: blood, either unsorted or a sorted T cell fraction (not recorded which). Source of these receptors: a male donor with ankylosing spondylitis. The CDR3 runs from the conserved cysteine through the conserved F or W. D genes are given only for firm matches. For some rows the clone size is stated as once, few or many, or as a class when expanded; others skip it.

d_call: -; clone_size: many; j_call: TRBJ2-7; v_call: TRBV12-3/TRBV12-4; cdr3_nt: TGTGCCAGCAGTTTATCGTGGACGGAGAGCTACGAGCAGTACTTC; cdr3_aa: CASSLSWTESYEQYF
d_call: -; clone_size: -; j_call: TRBJ1-1; v_call: TRBV24-1; cdr3_nt: TGTGCCACCAGTGATGAACAAGAAGCTTTCTTT; cdr3_aa: CATSDEQEAFF
d_call: -; clone_size: few; j_call: TRBJ2-1; v_call: TRBV13; cdr3_nt: TGTGCCAGCAGCCGCATTGGCCAGCTGGGGAATGAGCAGTTCTTC; cdr3_aa: CASSRIGQLGNEQFF
d_call: -; clone_size: many; j_call: TRBJ1-1; v_call: TRBV28; cdr3_nt: TGTGCCAGCAGTTTCAGGACAACGAACACTGAAGCTTTCTTT; cdr3_aa: CASSFRTTNTEAFF
d_call: -; clone_size: -; j_call: TRBJ2-7; v_call: TRBV28; cdr3_nt: TGTGCCACCTGGAGGGTCTACTACGAGCAGTACTTC; cdr3_aa: CATWRVYYEQYF
d_call: TRBD2; clone_size: many; j_call: TRBJ2-1; v_call: TRBV29-1; cdr3_nt: TGCAGCGTTGCCTCTAGCGGGATTTTCTACAATGAGCAGTTCTTC; cdr3_aa: CSVASSGIFYNEQFF
d_call: TRBD1; clone_size: -; j_call: TRBJ1-2; v_call: TRBV29-1; cdr3_nt: TGCAGCGTTGAAGATTCAGGGGGGATGGGGGGCTACACCTTC; cdr3_aa: CSVEDSGGMGGYTF
d_call: -; clone_size: few; j_call: TRBJ2-2; v_call: TRBV20-1; cdr3_nt: TGCAGTGCTATACAGGGAGGTAACACCGGGGAGCTGTTTTTT; cdr3_aa: CSAIQGGNTGELFF
d_call: TRBD1; clone_size: few; j_call: TRBJ2-5; v_call: TRBV19; cdr3_nt: TGTGCCAGTAGTGCGGACAGGGCCGTCGAGACCCAGTACTTC; cdr3_aa: CASSADRAVETQYF
d_call: -; clone_size: -; j_call: TRBJ2-7; v_call: TRBV28; cdr3_nt: TGTGCCAGCACCCAAAGTCAGGGGTCCCCCGGGGCCTACGAGCAGTACTTC; cdr3_aa: CASTQSQGSPGAYEQYF
d_call: TRBD1; clone_size: -; j_call: TRBJ2-3; v_call: TRBV5-6; cdr3_nt: TGTGCCAGCAGGGGGCCAGGGGGCCCCGATACGCAGTATTTT; cdr3_aa: CASRGPGGPDTQYF
d_call: -; clone_size: -; j_call: TRBJ2-1; v_call: TRBV7-2; cdr3_nt: TGTGCCAGCAGCTTAGAGGTGAACGCTGGTGAGCAGTTCTTC; cdr3_aa: CASSLEVNAGEQFF
d_call: -; clone_size: -; j_call: TRBJ1-5; v_call: TRBV6-5; cdr3_nt: TGTGCCAGCAGTTACACTCAGAGTTACGGTTTTGTACGGCCCCAGCATTTT; cdr3_aa: CASSYTQSYGFVRPQHF
d_call: TRBD2; clone_size: few; j_call: TRBJ2-7; v_call: TRBV14; cdr3_nt: TGTGCCAGCAGCCAAGAGGGGCTAGCGGGAGGTCTAACCTACGAGCAGTACTTC; cdr3_aa: CASSQEGLAGGLTYEQYF
d_call: -; clone_size: few; j_call: TRBJ2-1; v_call: TRBV20-1; cdr3_nt: TGCAGCTCGATAGGAAGCCCCTCCTACAATGAGCAGTTCTTC; cdr3_aa: CSSIGSPSYNEQFF
d_call: -; clone_size: many; j_call: TRBJ2-2; v_call: TRBV3-1; cdr3_nt: TGTGCCAGCAGCCAAGAAGTTCGGCTGTTTTTT; cdr3_aa: CASSQEVRLFF
d_call: -; clone_size: few; j_call: TRBJ2-7; v_call: TRBV10-3; cdr3_nt: TGTGCCATCAGTACCTCGCTAGCCTCCGAGCAGTACTTC; cdr3_aa: CAISTSLASEQYF
d_call: -; clone_size: -; j_call: TRBJ2-3; v_call: TRBV7-9; cdr3_nt: TGTGCCAGCAGCTTATACGGGGATACGCAGTATTTT; cdr3_aa: CASSLYGDTQYF